The 7 T cell receptor beta chains below come from one sample, sequenced in a study of T cell responses to AZD1222 COVID-19 vaccine. Data came from immunoSEQ multiplex PCR; TCRdb stores just in-frame clones and leaves some out. The table includes just under 90,000 clones, approximately 85% detected once. Sequenced here: peripheral blood, sampled on day 0 of AZD1222 vaccination. These receptors came from an adult in good health.

The rearrangement links TRBV6-4 to TRBJ2-3; 9 nucleotides line up with TRBD2. V was pared by 4 bases and J by 4 bases, with 6 bases of the junction left unmatched. The CDR3 totals 15 residues. From germline, CDR1 is MRHNA and CDR2 SNTAGT. The CDR3 loop reads CASSASLAGSDTQYF. DNA for the CDR3: TGTGCCAGCAGTGCTAGTCTAGCGGGGTCAGATACGCAGTATTTT.

V is TRBV6-5 and J is TRBJ1-5; 7 bases align to TRBD1. The CDR3 contains 15 residues. Germline loops: CDR1 MNHEY, CDR2 SVGAGI. V lost 7 bases to trimming and J lost 2 bases; unmatched junction nucleotides: 8. The CDR3 nucleotides read TGTGCCAGCAAGGAGGGGGCGCAGGGCAATCAGCCCCAGCATTTT. Amino acid sequence: CASKEGAQGNQPQHF.

The chain joins TRBV29-1 to TRBJ2-7; tentative D call: TRBD1 (5 bases). Trimming left V 0 bases short and J 2 bases short, with 8 bases between. Germline CDR1 SQVTM, CDR2 ANQGSEA. The CDR3 is made up of 13 amino acids. The CDR3 nucleotides are TGCAGCGTTGAAGAGTTGGGGCCCTACGAGCAGTACTTC. Its protein is CSVEELGPYEQYF.

This chain links TRBV29-1 with TRBJ1-1, with D uncertain. The germline V and J ends were trimmed by 5 bases and 1 base, with 11 bases remaining between them. Looked up from germline, CDR1 is SQVTM and CDR2 is ANQGSEA. The CDR3 runs 13 residues. The CDR3 here is CSVMNPANTEAFF. CDR3 coding DNA: TGCAGCGTTATGAACCCGGCGAACACTGAAGCTTTCTTT.

This clone was picked up a small number of times. The J gene is TRBJ2-1, the V gene TRBV19; perhaps D is TRBD1 or TRBD2 (6 bases each). V was trimmed by 6 bases and J by 7 bases, leaving 19 bases between them. CDR3 size: 15 residues. Germline V lookup: CDR1 LNHDA, CDR2 SQIVND (reference sequence). This CDR3 reads CASSSKGGELNEQFF. DNA of the CDR3: TGTGCCAGTAGCTCTAAGGGGGGAGAGTTGAATGAGCAGTTCTTC.

In DNA, the CDR3 is TGTGCCAGCAGCTCTGACAGGGGGCGAGGCTACACCTTC. Translated: CASSSDRGRGYTF. This sequence joins TRBV9 and TRBJ1-2, with 10 nucleotides matching TRBD1. CDR3 size: 13 residues. Per the germline V gene, CDR1 is SGDLS and CDR2 is YYNGEE. V dropped 4 bases and J dropped 8; count of bases not matched to a gene: 5.

This CDR3 reads CASSLGSNQETQYF. CDR3 sequence (DNA): TGTGCCAGCAGCTTGGGAAGCAACCAAGAGACCCAGTACTTC. The chain uses TRBV5-8 and TRBJ2-5; no clear D gene. Trimming pared 0 bases from V and 0 bases from J, leaving 6 bases between. The CDR3 is 14 amino acids. The V gene's germline CDR1 is SGHTS and CDR2 YDEGEE.